This TCR beta chain comes out of a study of human T cells and chemical hapten exposure listed by TCRdb under 2021. General notes on the study: For sensitization, 2% DPC in acetone was applied to a roughly 2 cm by roughly 2 cm area of upper inner arm skin. Throughout the approximately 25-week study period, patients were also given weekly therapeutic DPC doses on the scalp. Patch testing was done on the upper back using Finn chambers containing 0.01% DPC, and results were scored after 6 days according to International Contact Dermatitis Research Group standards. Alopecia areata with under or over 50% scalp involvement, alopecia totalis and alopecia universalis were represented in the patient cohort, which was mostly female. The libraries were sequenced as a pool, and the TCR yield per sample differed mostly because of small variations in library volumes within the pool. The study tracked peripheral blood TCR repertoire changes in vivo during primary and secondary sensitization to the hapten diphenylcyclopropenone (DPC) in alopecia patients. Blood was sampled from patients pre-sensitization (week 0) and at 2, 6 and about 24 weeks after DPC sensitization. For TCR sequencing, blood came from 25 to 35 alopecia patients at anywhere from one to four time points (pre-sensitization, 2, 6 and 24 weeks). What the study reported, not specific to this receptor: Patch test score was positively correlated with the number of PT1 expanded TCRs, with significance at thresholds 8, 16 and 32 but not at 4. Because all patients had alopecia, a presumed autoimmune disease, the immune response of the patients might differ from that of healthy individuals. After repeated subsampling, the strength of the expansion versus patch-test correlation and the threshold at which it became significant changed. No change with DPC sensitization was found in the number of TCRs above 1 in 1000 frequency, and no evidence of global repertoire structure alterations was found. Expanded TCRs formed significantly more large CDR3 similarity clusters than pre-sensitization or healthy control sets, consistent with antigen-driven responses.

On this clonotype itself: What antigen it recognizes has not been identified. No base quality information exists; no much larger clone differs at one position.

Looking up the germline V gene (reference sequence) yields CDR1 LNHDA and CDR2 SQIVND. The CDR3 numbers 14 residues from cysteine through phenylalanine. The only DNA kept is the CDR3, 42 bases in frame from the first base. V is trimmed back by 6 bases and J by 4 bases, and the junction contains 8 bases that no gene match accounts for. Libraries were built with RACE. Sequenced using a NextSeq 500. During library preparation, unique molecular identifiers were attached to individual cDNA molecules so that TCRs could be counted in a quantitative, reproducible way. Each blood RNA sample was used to sequence both TCR alpha and TCR beta chains. The authors' analysis ran thus. Samples had a median of about 96,000 TCRs, with a range from roughly 23,224 to 700,000. The Decombinator software suite was used to annotate V, J and CDR3 in the TCR reads. To make PS versus PT1 abundance plots, every sample was subsampled to the same number of TCRs (28,000). Expanded TCRs were defined as absent before sensitization and observed at least eight times at the 2-week time point. The public reads were quality trimmed at Q25 with fastp and then assembled into clones with MiXCR by TCRdb, keeping productive beta chains. Rows merge per CDR3 protein into single entries with the most common DNA and genes. These V and J calls originate from TCRdb's pipeline instead of the authors' own analysis. The sample table contains about 82,000 distinct CDR3 sequences; only one count was recorded for 10% to 15% of them. The ten largest clones capture roughly 5.7% of the sample.

This specimen's time point label, interpreted: patch test 3, about 24 weeks after DPC sensitization. The treatment or condition label here, explained by the study, means: therapeutic diphenylcyclopropenone sensitization with weekly scalp DPC. At each patch-test visit, blood was drawn before the patch test was applied. To be eligible, patients had to be aged 18 to 70, diagnosed with alopecia and judged suitable for DPC therapy, while pregnant patients were excluded. Total RNA was extracted from unfractionated whole blood that had been collected in Tempus Blood RNA tubes. The receptor was derived from a woman aged 50 to 60 with alopecia areata. Some clones in this sample may be carry-over from other donors' samples. This sequence uses TRBV19 and TRBJ1-2; 7 of the junction bases match TRBD1. The material sequenced was whole blood, taken in connection with sensitization to the hapten diphenylcyclopropenone (DPC). The CDR3 amino acid sequence is: CASSPTGQIYGYTF. The DNA sequence is given as TGTGCCAGTAGCCCAACGGGACAGATCTATGGCTACACCTTC.